This T cell receptor (beta chain) was profiled in a study of cytomegalovirus exposure and HLA in healthy donors (dated by TCRdb to the late 2010s). Notes on the research overall: In an earlier analysis of 550 to 750 of the donors, about 270 Gb of sequence data and 90 million to 130 million unique TCR beta sequences from about 190 million T cells were reported. Of the 300 to 450 genotyped donors, 75% to 85% were placed in the genetic ancestry cluster associated with self-reported Caucasian donors. The study combined high-throughput TCR immunosequencing, statistical association of individual TCRs with disease status, and machine learning to predict cytomegalovirus infection status. The study profiled the T cell repertoires of under 700 subjects by immunosequencing and related them to cytomegalovirus serostatus. In an earlier analysis of 500 to 650 of the donors, high-throughput TCR beta sequencing was used to judge whether each TCR beta V gene segment behaved as functional or pseudogenic. A later genetic analysis used genome-wide SNP genotypes for about 65% of the 666 donors, treating that subset as a discovery cohort. Rather than drawing on any new phenotypic data, the later analysis identified candidate immune exposures from TCR beta sequences and the way those sequences occurred across donors. An early release covering roughly 640 HLA-typed donors comprised about 320 gigabases of sequencing data and 65 million to 100 million unique TCR sequences. The study aimed to test whether signatures of past pathogen exposure could be identified by cataloging public T cell receptors. HLA typing included class I and class II loci at four-digit resolution. A few DR-DQ haplotypes were handled as single units for association and clustering because linkage in the cohort was strong. Among 398 genotyped donors of the cohort, an average of 235,054 unique TCR beta nucleotide sequences were sequenced per donor, roughly a sixth of them non-productive. A later analysis re-examined previously published TCR beta repertoires from roughly 720 donors and added high-resolution HLA genotyping to investigate patterns of TCR occurrence. Donor age, sex, ethnicity and CMV serostatus were compiled alongside the repertoire data. All discovery cohort repertoires had been generated on a single sequencing platform. Besides the first cohort of around 700 subjects, a separate validation cohort made up of over 100 different subjects was used. Typing coverage differed by locus: A, B, C, DRB1 and DQB1 were typed in about 629-630 donors, DQA1 in 500 to 550, DPA1 in some 570, and DPB1 in just under 490.

The cohort was made up of 666 healthy bone marrow donors. Cohort members were all nominally healthy when sampled, although unrecorded immune exposures were likely present. The donor was CMV seronegative and belonged to the group of 320 or so seronegative cohort members. Every donor gave a peripheral blood sample, and the peripheral blood mononuclear cells from that sample were used for TCR beta sequencing. The Qiagen DNeasy Blood Extraction Kit was used to extract genomic DNA from the blood cell samples. Results the study describes overall, beyond this receptor: Specific HLA alleles were associated with roughly 17,000 TCR beta sequences at a false discovery rate of 0.05 in a later analysis. HLA typing was unavailable for some donors at each locus, so association tests used only the typed subset. In the study, some 180 TCR beta chains were listed as associated with cytomegalovirus. Strong co-occurrence of HLA alleles, especially DR and DQ, made assigning TCR associations to individual alleles difficult. About 15 rarely observed V segments, including chromosome 9 orphons, were excluded from the earlier analysis of some 590 of the donors because counts were too low. A cluster of highly shared sequence variants was judged likely to be a technical artifact of the sequencing pipeline. An association between a missense DCLRE1C variant and V-gene and J-gene trimming of TCR beta chains was found in a later genetic analysis and replicated in an independent cohort. Immune exposure information for the cohort was limited to CMV serostatus. The authors suggested that the approach could potentially be extended to other disease states and immunological phenotypes. A later genetic analysis reported fewer N-insertions in productive TCRs among donors in an Asian-associated ancestry cluster than the roughly 700-donor mean. The 87-base-pair reads could not distinguish some IMGT-functional V segments, including TRBV6-2 and TRBV6-3, so those segments were excluded. In an earlier analysis of roughly 500 of the donors, most TCR beta V segments appeared in productive rearrangements about 87% or about 30% of the time, broadly matching IMGT annotations. Correlated functional status among segregating V segments might be attributable to linkage disequilibrium, but an unknown experimental factor could not be ruled out. Three of the identified cytomegalovirus-associated TCR beta chains were confirmed in vitro to be specific for cytomegalovirus antigens. Compared with equally common non-associated chains, HLA-associated TCR beta chains in a later analysis were more clonally expanded and had lower generation probabilities. Most CMV-associated TCR beta chains appeared to be HLA-restricted in a later analysis, and the HLA associations seemed to be driven largely by CMV exposure. The presence/absence analyses assumed that sequencing depth was roughly uniform across donors, and that assumption may not be true. A later analysis found that TCR association rates varied across HLA loci, with DRB1 alleles showing the most associated TCRs and HLA-C alleles the fewest. Across donors, most TCR sequences were observed very rarely, whereas some public TCRs were present in many individuals. A further reported finding was that TCR beta sequences accurately predicted the HLA-A and HLA-B alleles for most subjects in the first cohort. This cohort had only TCR beta chains sequenced, and the lack of alpha or paired-chain data limited which features could be detected. Cytomegalovirus status was reported to be diagnosed by the classifier with high specificity and sensitivity in both the original and validation cohorts. A later analysis reported that several top co-occurrence clusters appeared linked to parvovirus B19, influenza, CMV and Epstein-Barr virus.

Library preparation was by the immunoSEQ multiplex PCR assay. For the multiplex PCR, a mixture combining 60 forward primers for TCR Vbeta segments and 13 reverse primers for TCR Jbeta segments was used. A multiplex PCR assay on genomic DNA amplified the CDR3 region of rearranged TCR beta genes. The Illumina HiSeq System was used to sequence the amplified TCR beta libraries as 87-base-pair reads. On the authors' methods: In a later analysis, tens of millions of unique TCR beta chains were counted across the 690 or so repertoires, and some 10 million of these chains were shared by at least two donors. Raw reads were error-corrected and collapsed into unique sequences by a nearest-neighbor algorithm in which closely related sequences were merged to remove PCR and sequencing errors. To assign V, D and J gene segments, CDR3 sequences were aligned to IMGT reference sequences. For a sequence to be retained, a match of at least six nucleotides was required to both a V gene segment and a J gene segment. A rearrangement was called productive if the CDR3 had no stop codons and remained in frame with V and J, and every other rearrangement was called non-productive. CDR3 was defined according to IMGT convention as the region running from the second conserved V-encoded cysteine to the conserved J-encoded phenylalanine. In an earlier analysis of more than 550 of the donors, sequences lacking an unambiguous match to a single V gene segment were excluded. An earlier analysis of several hundred of the donors called V segments functional above 56.7% productive rearrangements and segregating when the between-donor standard deviation exceeded 5%. A statistical classification framework was built to diagnose cytomegalovirus status from the catalog of TCR beta chain sequences. V and J gene assignment, in a later analysis, came from comparing TCR nucleotide sequences with IMGT/GENE-DB human TR gene sequences. The TCRdist pipeline was used in a later analysis to assign CDR3 sequences and most-parsimonious VDJ recombination scenarios. A later analysis defined each TCR beta chain by its CDR3 amino acid sequence plus V-gene family, and excluded reads lacking a unique V-gene family. To address suspected cross-contamination and a sequencing artifact, a later analysis removed 592 highly shared, low-generation-probability nucleotide sequences. In a later analysis, a clonal expansion index for each public chain was calculated from normalized within-repertoire ranks of inferred template counts. A later analysis computed generation probabilities with a VDJ recombination model fitted to out-of-frame rearrangements, and checked the results against IGoR. In a later analysis, hypergeometric tests were used to score TCR-TCR, TCR-HLA and TCR-CMV co-occurrence, with a repertoire-size bias correction applied to TCR pairs. False discovery rates were estimated in a later analysis by permuting HLA or CMV assignments 20 times. A later analysis grouped co-occurring TCRs with DBSCAN, adding TCRdist sequence similarity when clustering within HLA-allele-positive subsets. Co-occurrence clustering excluded repertoires with fewer than 30,000 or more than 120,000 public chains, plus five with anomalous nucleotide sharing. Sourced from immuneACCESS, this table was stored by TCRdb with only in-frame sequences that have V and J called. A share of the clones is absent; for the studies checked, an unresolved V gene accounts for under half, and the remainder has no known explanation. From that table come the V and J calls and clone size; the DNA was used to work out D and trimming. Counted in this sample were about 160,000 clones; around 76% of them appeared once. The ten most abundant clones make up around 2% of the sample.

Germline trimming amounts to 5 bases on V and 6 bases on J, with 10 as the count of junction bases outside the gene matches. CDR3 length: 15 amino acids, cysteine to phenylalanine. This entry keeps only the CDR3 DNA: 45 bases, framed from base 1. CDR1 is given as SEHNR and CDR2 as FQNEAQ, both from the germline V gene (reference sequence). With regard to this clone: Its binding antigen is unknown. Per-base qualities were not stored, and no clone one base away is much larger.

Rearrangement joined TRBV7-9 to TRBJ2-5, with 9 bases aligning to TRBD1. Material for sequencing was PBMCs. This sequence originates from a female donor in good health and CMV-seronegative. This receptor carries the CDR3 CASSPPGQGTKTQYF. The nucleotide sequence is TGTGCCAGCAGCCCGCCGGGACAGGGTACAAAGACCCAGTACTTC.